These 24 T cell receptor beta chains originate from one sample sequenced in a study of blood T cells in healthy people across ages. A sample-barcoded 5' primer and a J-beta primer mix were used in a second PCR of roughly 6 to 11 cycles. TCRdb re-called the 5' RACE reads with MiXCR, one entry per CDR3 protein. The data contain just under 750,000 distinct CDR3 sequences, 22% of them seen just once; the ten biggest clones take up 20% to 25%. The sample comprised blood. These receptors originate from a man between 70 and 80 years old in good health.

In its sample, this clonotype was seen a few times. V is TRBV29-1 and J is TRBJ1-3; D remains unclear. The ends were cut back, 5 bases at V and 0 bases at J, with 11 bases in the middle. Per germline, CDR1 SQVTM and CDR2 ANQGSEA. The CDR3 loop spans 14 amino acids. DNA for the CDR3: TGCAGCGTTACTACTACAGCCTCTGGAAACACCATATATTTT. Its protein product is CSVTTTASGNTIYF.

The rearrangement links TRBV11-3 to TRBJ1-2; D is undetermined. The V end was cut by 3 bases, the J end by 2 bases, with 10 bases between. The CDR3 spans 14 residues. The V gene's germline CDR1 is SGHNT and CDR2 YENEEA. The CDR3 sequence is CASSFLQENYGYTF. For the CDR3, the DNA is TGTGCCAGCAGCTTCCTACAAGAAAACTATGGCTACACCTTC.

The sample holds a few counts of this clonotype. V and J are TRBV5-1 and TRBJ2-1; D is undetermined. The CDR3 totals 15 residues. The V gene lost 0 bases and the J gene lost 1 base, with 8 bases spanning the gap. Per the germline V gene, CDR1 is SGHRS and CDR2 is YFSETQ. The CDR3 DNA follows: TGCGCCAGCAGCTTGGAGTCAGGATCCTACAATGAGCAGTTCTTC. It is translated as CASSLESGSYNEQFF. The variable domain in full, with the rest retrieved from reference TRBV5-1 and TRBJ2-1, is KAGVTQTPRYLIKTRGQQVTLSCSPISGHRSVSWYQQTPGQGLQFLFEYFSETQRNKGNFPGRFSGRQFSNSRSEMNVSTLELGDSALYLCASSLESGSYNEQFFGPGTRLTVL.

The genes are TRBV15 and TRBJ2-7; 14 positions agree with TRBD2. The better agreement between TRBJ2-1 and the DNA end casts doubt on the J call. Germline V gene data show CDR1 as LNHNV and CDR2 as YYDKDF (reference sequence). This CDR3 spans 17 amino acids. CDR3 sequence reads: CATSEGLAGASDNEQFF. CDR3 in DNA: TGTGCCACCAGCGAGGGACTAGCGGGGGCCTCTGACAATGAGCAGTTCTTC.

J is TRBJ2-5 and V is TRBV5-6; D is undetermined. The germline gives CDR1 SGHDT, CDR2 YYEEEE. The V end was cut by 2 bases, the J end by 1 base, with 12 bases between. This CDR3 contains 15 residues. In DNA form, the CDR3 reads TGTGCCAGCAGCTTAGGTACCAGATCCCAAGAGACCCAGTACTTC. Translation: CASSLGTRSQETQYF.

This chain's CDR3 is CSAGTSGGGNEQFF. The CDR3 coding sequence is TGCAGCGCAGGGACTAGCGGGGGTGGAAATGAGCAGTTCTTC. This chain connects TRBV29-1 to TRBJ2-1; 14 positions match TRBD2. With V trimmed by 7 bases and J by 7 bases, 6 bases remained unmatched. The CDR3 is 14 amino acids. The germline CDR1 and CDR2 sequences are SQVTM and ANQGSEA.

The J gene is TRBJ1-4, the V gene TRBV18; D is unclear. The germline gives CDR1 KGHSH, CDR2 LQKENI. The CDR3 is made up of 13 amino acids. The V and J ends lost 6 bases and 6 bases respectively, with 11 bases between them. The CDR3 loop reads CASSQQWDEKLFF. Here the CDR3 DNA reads TGTGCCAGCTCGCAACAGTGGGATGAAAAACTGTTTTTT.

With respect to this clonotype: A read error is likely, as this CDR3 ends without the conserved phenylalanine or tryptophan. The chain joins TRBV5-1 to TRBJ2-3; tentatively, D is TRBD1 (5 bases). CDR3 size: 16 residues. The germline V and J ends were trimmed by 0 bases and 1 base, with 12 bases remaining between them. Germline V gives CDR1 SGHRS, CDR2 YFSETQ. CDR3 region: CASSLGRGSRTDTQYL. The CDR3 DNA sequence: TGCGCCAGCAGCTTGGGTAGGGGCAGCCGCACAGATACGCAGTATCTT.

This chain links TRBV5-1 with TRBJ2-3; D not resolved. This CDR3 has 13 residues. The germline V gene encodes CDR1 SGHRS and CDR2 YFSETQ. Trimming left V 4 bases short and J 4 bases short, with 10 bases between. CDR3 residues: CASSLQESDTQYF. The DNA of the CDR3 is TGCGCCAGCAGCCTGCAGGAGTCAGATACGCAGTATTTT.

CDR3 protein: CASSELAGVNTGELFF. The CDR3, as DNA: TGTGCCAGCAGCGAACTAGCGGGGGTAAACACCGGGGAGCTGTTTTTT. The J gene is TRBJ2-2, the V gene TRBV6-1, with 11 positions matching TRBD2. This CDR3 comprises 16 residues. V was clipped by 6 bases and J by 2 bases; unmatched bases: 5. Germline V gives CDR1 MNHNS, CDR2 SASEGT.

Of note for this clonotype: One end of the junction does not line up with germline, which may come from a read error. The CDR3 DNA sequence: TGCGCCAGCAGCTTGGAGTGGGGTACGGACGGCTACGCCTTC. Encoded protein: CASSLEWGTDGYAF. This chain uses TRBV5-1 with TRBJ1-2, with D unresolved. CDR3 size: 14 residues. Germline V gives CDR1 SGHRS, CDR2 YFSETQ.

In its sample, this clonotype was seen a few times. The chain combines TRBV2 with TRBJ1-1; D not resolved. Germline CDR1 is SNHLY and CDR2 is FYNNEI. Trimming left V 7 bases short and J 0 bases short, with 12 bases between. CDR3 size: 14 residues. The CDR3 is CASIPTGVNTEAFF. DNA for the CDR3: TGTGCCAGCATACCCACCGGGGTGAACACTGAAGCTTTCTTT.

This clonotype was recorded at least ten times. The CDR3 loop reads CASSTTSGVGEQFF. The CDR3, as DNA: TGTGCCAGCAGCACGACTAGCGGGGTGGGTGAGCAGTTCTTC. The V call is TRBV7-2, the J call TRBJ2-1; 11 nucleotides align to TRBD2. Germline values: CDR1 SGHTA, CDR2 FQGNSA. There are 14 residues in the CDR3. The J segment lost 9 bases and the V segment lost 5 bases, leaving 6 bases of the junction unmatched.

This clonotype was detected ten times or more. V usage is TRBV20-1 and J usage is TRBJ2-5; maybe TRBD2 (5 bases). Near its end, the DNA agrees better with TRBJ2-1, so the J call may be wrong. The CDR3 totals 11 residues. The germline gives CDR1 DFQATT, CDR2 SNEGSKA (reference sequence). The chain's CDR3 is CSASRGNEQFF. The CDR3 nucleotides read TGCAGTGCCTCACGGGGAAATGAGCAGTTCTTC.

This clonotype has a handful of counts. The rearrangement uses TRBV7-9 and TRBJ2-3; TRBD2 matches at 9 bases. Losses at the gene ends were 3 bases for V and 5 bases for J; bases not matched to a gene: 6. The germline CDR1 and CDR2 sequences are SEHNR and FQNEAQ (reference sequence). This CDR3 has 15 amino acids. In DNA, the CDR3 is TGTGCCAGCAGCTTTTTCCTAGCGGGACGAGATACGCAGTATTTT. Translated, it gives CASSFFLAGRDTQYF.

CDR3 DNA: TGCGCCAGCAGCCCCCGGGGTAGCGGGACTTACGAGCAGTACGTC. Its translation: CASSPRGSGTYEQYV. The rearrangement uses TRBV4-3 and TRBJ2-7, with 8 bases lining up with TRBD2. Germline loops: CDR1 LGHNA, CDR2 YSLEER. After removal of 4 bases from V and 4 bases from J, the junction contained 9 bases not matched to a gene. This CDR3 has 15 amino acids.

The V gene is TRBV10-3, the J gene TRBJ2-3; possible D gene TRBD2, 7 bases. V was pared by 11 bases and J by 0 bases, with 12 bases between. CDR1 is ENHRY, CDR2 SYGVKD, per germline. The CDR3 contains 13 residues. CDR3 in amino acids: CAVGGGSTDTQYF. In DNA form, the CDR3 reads TGTGCCGTAGGGGGGGGTAGCACAGATACGCAGTATTTT.

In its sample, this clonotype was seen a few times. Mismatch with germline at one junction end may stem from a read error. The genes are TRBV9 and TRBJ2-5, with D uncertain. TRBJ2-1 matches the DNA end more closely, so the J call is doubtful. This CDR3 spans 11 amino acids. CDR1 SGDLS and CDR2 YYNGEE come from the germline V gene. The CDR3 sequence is CASGAYKEQFF. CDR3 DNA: TGTGCCAGCGGCGCTTACAAGGAGCAGTTCTTC.

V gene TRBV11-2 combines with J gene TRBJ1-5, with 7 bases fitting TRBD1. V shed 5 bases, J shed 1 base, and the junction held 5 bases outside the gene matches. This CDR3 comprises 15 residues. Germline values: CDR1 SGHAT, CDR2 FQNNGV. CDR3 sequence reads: CASSQATGSNQPQHF. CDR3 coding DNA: TGTGCCAGCAGCCAGGCGACAGGGAGCAATCAGCCCCAGCATTTT.

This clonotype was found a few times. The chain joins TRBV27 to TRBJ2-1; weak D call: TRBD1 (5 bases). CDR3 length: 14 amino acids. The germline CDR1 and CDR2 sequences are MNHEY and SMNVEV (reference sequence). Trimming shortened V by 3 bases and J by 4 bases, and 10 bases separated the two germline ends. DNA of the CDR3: TGTGCCAGCAGTTTTGAGCGACAGTACAATGAGCAGTTCTTC. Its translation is CASSFERQYNEQFF.

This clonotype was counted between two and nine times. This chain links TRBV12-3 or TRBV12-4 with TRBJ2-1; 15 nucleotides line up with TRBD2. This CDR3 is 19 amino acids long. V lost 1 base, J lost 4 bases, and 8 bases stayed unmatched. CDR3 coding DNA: TGTGCCAGCAGTTTAGAAGGGGGACTAGCGGGGGGTTGGTACAATGAGCAGTTCTTC. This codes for CASSLEGGLAGGWYNEQFF.

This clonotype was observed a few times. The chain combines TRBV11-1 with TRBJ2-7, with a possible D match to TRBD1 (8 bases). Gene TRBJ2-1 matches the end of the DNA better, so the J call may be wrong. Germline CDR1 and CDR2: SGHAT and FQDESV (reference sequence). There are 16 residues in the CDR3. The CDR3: CASRPRGRGGRGEQFF. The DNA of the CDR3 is TGTGCCAGCAGACCCAGGGGGCGCGGGGGCAGGGGTGAGCAGTTCTTC.

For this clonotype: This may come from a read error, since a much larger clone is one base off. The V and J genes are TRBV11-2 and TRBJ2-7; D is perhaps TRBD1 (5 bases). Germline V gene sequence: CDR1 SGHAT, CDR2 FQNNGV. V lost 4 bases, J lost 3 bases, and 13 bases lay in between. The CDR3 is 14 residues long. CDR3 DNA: TGTGCCAGCAGCTCAGTAGACAGTTTCTACGAGCAGTACTTC. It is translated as CASSSVDSFYEQYF.

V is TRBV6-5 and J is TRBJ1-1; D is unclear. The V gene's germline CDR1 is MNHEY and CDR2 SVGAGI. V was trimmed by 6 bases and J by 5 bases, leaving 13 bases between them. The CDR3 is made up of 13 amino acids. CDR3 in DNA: TGTGCCAGCAGACCTTTCACGGGGACTGAAGCTTTCTTT. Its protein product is CASRPFTGTEAFF.